The 32 T cell receptor beta chains reported below all come from one sample, sequenced in a study of shared clonotypes between healthy human individuals. Produced via immunoSEQ multiplex PCR; TCRdb's table is partial and in-frame only. The data contain some 450,000 clones, roughly three quarters of them singletons. The specimen sequenced was PBMCs. The receptors stem from a woman aged 40-49 years in good health. Some clones in this sample may be carry-over from other donors' samples.

The V gene is TRBV7-6, the J gene TRBJ1-1, with D possibly being TRBD1 (5 bases). Looked up from germline, CDR1 is SGHVS and CDR2 is FNYEAQ. Trimming shortened V by 0 bases and J by 5 bases, and 16 bases separated the two germline ends. CDR3 length equals 16 residues. The CDR3 DNA follows: TGTGCCAGCAGCTTAGCCCCCAGGGTCGTGAGAACTGAAGCTTTCTTT. It yields the protein CASSLAPRVVRTEAFF.

The V and J genes are TRBV14 and TRBJ1-5; D not resolved. The V gene lost 0 bases and the J gene lost 11 bases, with 5 bases spanning the gap. Germline V gene data show CDR1 as SGHDN and CDR2 as FVKESK. CDR3 length equals 11 residues. The CDR3 reads CASSQDRTQHF. The CDR3 nucleotides are TGTGCCAGCAGCCAAGATCGGACCCAGCATTTT.

The rearrangement uses TRBV18 and TRBJ1-2, with 7 bases fitting TRBD1. Looked up from germline, CDR1 is KGHSH and CDR2 is LQKENI. V dropped 2 bases and J dropped 7; count of bases not matched to a gene: 4. The CDR3 length is 13 residues. CDR3 nucleotide sequence: TGTGCCAGCTCACCAGACAGGGATGGTGGCTACACCTTC. Translating gives CASSPDRDGGYTF.

The chain uses TRBV11-2 and TRBJ2-1; possibly TRBD2 for D (6 bases). Looked up from germline, CDR1 is SGHAT and CDR2 is FQNNGV. CDR3 size: 13 residues. Trimming took 3 bases from V and 4 from J, leaving 7 bases between them. The CDR3 spells CASSFGTYNEQFF. DNA for the CDR3: TGTGCCAGCAGCTTTGGGACTTACAATGAGCAGTTCTTC.

The chain joins TRBV30 to TRBJ1-5; D perhaps matches TRBD1 (6 bases). Germline V gene sequence: CDR1 GTSNPN, CDR2 SVGIG (reference sequence). The CDR3 length is 18 residues. V gave up 1 base and J gave up 2 bases, with 21 bases separating them. DNA of the CDR3: TGTGCCTGGAGTGCGACTAAAGGACAGTCCCCTGGCAATCAGCCCCAGCATTTT. Protein: CAWSATKGQSPGNQPQHF. Full variable domain (rest looked up from reference TRBV30 and TRBJ1-5): SQTIHQWPATLVQPVGSPLSLECTVEGTSNPNLYWYRQAAGRGLQLLFYSVGIGQISSEVPQNLSASRPQDRQFILSSKKLLLSDSGFYLCAWSATKGQSPGNQPQHFGDGTRLSIL.

The chain uses TRBV2 and TRBJ2-7, with 9 positions matching TRBD1. V shed 7 bases, J shed 1 base, and the junction held 5 bases outside the gene matches. CDR1 is SNHLY, CDR2 FYNNEI, per germline. The CDR3 has 14 residues. The CDR3 reads CASKLTGGSYEQYF. The DNA for the CDR3 is TGTGCCAGCAAACTGACAGGGGGGTCCTACGAGCAGTACTTC. Full variable domain (rest looked up from reference TRBV2 and TRBJ2-7): EPEVTQTPSHQVTQMGQEVILRCVPISNHLYFYWYRQILGQKVEFLVSFYNNEISEKSEIFDDQFSVERPDGSNFTLKIRSTKLEDSAMYFCASKLTGGSYEQYFGPGTRLTVT.

This clone was found once. The rearrangement joins TRBV5-4 to TRBJ2-7; TRBD1 or TRBD2 may be the D gene (5 bases each). The CDR3 length is 14 residues. V was clipped by 5 bases and J by 2 bases, with 14 bases between them. In germline, CDR1 is SGHNT, CDR2 YYREEE (reference sequence). The CDR3 bases are TGTGCCAGCAGAGTGGGGGACGGACCCTACGAGCAGTACTTC. Protein: CASRVGDGPYEQYF.

This clone is a singleton in its sample. The chain has TRBV9 and TRBJ2-5, with 12 bases aligning to TRBD2. This CDR3 region has 16 residues. Trimming at V came to 4 bases and at J to 4 bases, leaving 8 bases not matched to a gene. The germline CDR1 and CDR2 sequences are SGDLS and YYNGEE. The CDR3 sequence is CASSPRLAGAVETQYF. CDR3 coding DNA: TGTGCCAGCAGCCCCAGACTAGCGGGAGCCGTAGAGACCCAGTACTTC.

This chain uses TRBV20-1 with TRBJ1-4; D ambiguous. Trimming took 1 base from V and 10 from J, leaving 4 bases between them. The CDR3 is 10 residues long. Germline loops: CDR1 DFQATT, CDR2 SNEGSKA (reference sequence). CDR3 loop: CSARGGKLFF. CDR3 bases: TGCAGTGCTAGAGGGGGAAAACTGTTTTTT.

This clone was seen once. This chain connects TRBV19 to TRBJ1-1; D ambiguous. CDR1 is LNHDA, CDR2 SQIVND, per germline (reference sequence). The CDR3 sequence is 14 residues long. V was pared by 1 base and J by 1 base, with 7 bases between. This CDR3 is CASSIAHGNTEAFF. In nucleotides, the CDR3 is TGTGCCAGTAGTATAGCACACGGGAACACTGAAGCTTTCTTT.

A few counts support this clone. The gene calls are TRBV28 and TRBJ2-3; 10 bases are shared with TRBD2. Germline trimming cut 2 bases from V and 6 bases from J; bases unmatched to any gene: 11. CDR3 size: 17 residues. Per germline, CDR1 MDHEN and CDR2 SYDVKM. The CDR3 region is CASSLNRSGRGKDTQYF. The DNA of the CDR3 is TGTGCCAGCAGTTTAAACCGAAGCGGGAGGGGTAAGGATACGCAGTATTTT.

V and J are TRBV15 and TRBJ2-2; 9 bases map to TRBD1. The germline gives CDR1 LNHNV, CDR2 YYDKDF (reference sequence). The CDR3 is 16 residues long. The J segment lost 0 bases and the V segment lost 2 bases, leaving 1 base of the junction unmatched. CDR3 bases: TGTGCCACCAGCAGATGGACAGGGGCGAACACCGGGGAGCTGTTTTTT. This codes for CATSRWTGANTGELFF.

A remark on this clone: A read error may account for a junction end that differs from germline. The CDR3 DNA sequence: TGTGCCAGCAGGCCTAAAGGGGGTACCCGGGACCCACTCTTC. It encodes CASRPKGGTRDPLF. This sequence joins TRBV25-1 and TRBJ1-2; possible D gene TRBD1, 6 bases. CDR3 size: 14 residues. The germline V gene encodes CDR1 MGHDK and CDR2 SYGVNS.

There are many counts of this clone. CDR3 residues: CASRGEREELFF. CDR3 DNA sequence: TGTGCCAGCAGGGGGGAGCGGGAGGAACTGTTTTTT. The V and J genes are TRBV27 and TRBJ1-4, with D possibly TRBD1 on 5 matching bases. This CDR3 is 12 amino acids long. Per germline, CDR1 MNHEY and CDR2 SMNVEV (reference sequence). The V and J ends lost 6 bases and 12 bases respectively, with 14 bases between them.

There are many counts of this clone. V and J are TRBV6-1 and TRBJ1-1, with D possibly being TRBD1 (6 bases). Germline lookup yields CDR1 MNHNS and CDR2 SASEGT. V lost 8 bases to trimming and J lost 0 bases, with 10 bases between them. CDR3 length: 13 amino acids. Written as DNA, the CDR3 is TGTGCCAGCTACAGGGACCTGAACACTGAAGCTTTCTTT. Translated, it gives CASYRDLNTEAFF.

This chain links TRBV29-1 with TRBJ2-7; TRBD2 matches 8 bases. The germline V gene has CDR1 SQVTM and CDR2 ANQGSEA. This CDR3 comprises 13 residues. V shed 7 bases, J shed 6 bases, and the junction held 11 bases outside the gene matches. CDR3 bases: TGCAGCGCCTCGGGAGGGCCTCCCCTCGAGCAGTACTTC. It encodes CSASGGPPLEQYF.

The chain uses TRBV27 and TRBJ2-1, with TRBD1 matching over 8 bases. V lost 7 bases and J lost 7; bases outside the gene matches: 9. The CDR3 runs to 14 residues. Per germline, CDR1 MNHEY and CDR2 SMNVEV (reference sequence). In nucleotides, the CDR3 is TGTGCCAGCACCGAGCGGACAGGGAGGAATGAGCAGTTCTTC. The encoded protein is CASTERTGRNEQFF.

The V call is TRBV5-1, the J call TRBJ2-7; no definite D call. V lost 2 bases to trimming and J lost 4 bases, with 19 bases between them. Germline lookup yields CDR1 SGHRS and CDR2 YFSETQ. The CDR3 has 16 residues. The CDR3 loop is CASSLTFLTPRYEQYF. The DNA for the CDR3 is TGCGCCAGCAGCTTAACTTTTTTGACCCCTCGGTACGAGCAGTACTTC.

The DNA for the CDR3 is TGTGCCAGTAGTACCCTCCTGACTAGCGACAATGAGCAGTTCTTC. It encodes CASSTLLTSDNEQFF. The genes are TRBV19 and TRBJ2-1, with TRBD2 matching over 8 bases. CDR1 and CDR2 from the germline V gene are LNHDA and SQIVND (reference sequence). Trimming removed 4 bases from V and 5 bases from J; junction bases left unmatched: 7. The CDR3 length is 15 residues. Full variable domain (rest looked up from reference TRBV19 and TRBJ2-1): DGGITQSPKYLFRKEGQNVTLSCEQNLNHDAMYWYRQDPGQGLRLIYYSQIVNDFQKGDIAEGYSVSREKKESFPLTVTSAQKNPTAFYLCASSTLLTSDNEQFFGPGTRLTVL.

This sequence joins TRBV5-1 and TRBJ2-1; 12 nucleotides line up with TRBD1. The length of the CDR3 is 18 residues. From germline, CDR1 is SGHRS and CDR2 YFSETQ. The trim removed 4 bases at V and 0 bases at J, leaving 8 bases unmatched. The DNA of the CDR3 is TGCGCCAGCAGCCATCCCGGGACAGGGGGCAGCTCCTACAATGAGCAGTTCTTC. Its translation: CASSHPGTGGSSYNEQFF.

The V gene is TRBV5-1, the J gene TRBJ2-2; D not certain. Germline lookup yields CDR1 SGHRS and CDR2 YFSETQ. The CDR3 sequence is 17 residues long. The V end was cut by 0 bases, the J end by 2 bases, with 14 bases between. The CDR3 here is CASSLASWVSNTGELFF. CDR3 nucleotides: TGCGCCAGCAGCTTGGCGTCGTGGGTCAGTAACACCGGGGAGCTGTTTTTT.

The chain links TRBV2 to TRBJ1-2, with D unresolved. The CDR3 length is 11 residues. V lost 5 bases and J 7 bases, leaving 8 bases between the germline ends. Germline V gene data show CDR1 as SNHLY and CDR2 as FYNNEI. DNA for the CDR3: TGTGCCAGCAGTAACGGTGGTGGCTACACCTTC. Encoded protein: CASSNGGGYTF.

The chain has TRBV5-1 and TRBJ1-1; 8 positions match TRBD1. The CDR3 spans 16 residues. Per the germline V gene, CDR1 is SGHRS and CDR2 is YFSETQ. J was trimmed by 0 bases and V by 0 bases; bases with no gene match: 4. CDR3 protein: CASSLGDRLMNTEAFF. CDR3 in DNA: TGCGCCAGCAGCTTGGGGGACAGGCTAATGAACACTGAAGCTTTCTTT.

The rearrangement links TRBV28 to TRBJ1-5; 7 positions agree with TRBD1. The germline V gene encodes CDR1 MDHEN and CDR2 SYDVKM. CDR3 size: 13 residues. J lost 7 bases, V lost 3 bases, and 3 bases had no gene match. CDR3 bases: TGTGCCAGCAGTTTCCAGGGGGGCCAGCCCCAGCATTTT. This translates into CASSFQGGQPQHF.

This clone was seen only once. This likely stems from a read error, as it lies one base from a far larger clone. The same CDR3 arises from other DNA sequences in this sample as well. Here the CDR3 DNA reads TGTGCCAGCAGCCTACAGGGCTCCTACGAGCAGTACTTC. Its protein is CASSLQGSYEQYF. The chain is built from TRBV11-2 and TRBJ2-7, with D possibly being TRBD1 (6 bases). This CDR3 comprises 13 residues. Germline V gene data show CDR1 as SGHAT and CDR2 as FQNNGV. V dropped 5 bases and J dropped 0 bases, with 8 bases sitting between them.

This clone was counted a single time. The gene calls are TRBV30 and TRBJ2-7; D gene ambiguous. The CDR3 runs to 11 residues. V lost 1 base, J lost 12 bases, and 13 bases lay in between. CDR1 and CDR2 (germline): GTSNPN, SVGIG (reference sequence). The CDR3 spells CAWSGPGQAYF. CDR3 sequence (DNA): TGTGCCTGGAGTGGACCCGGCCAGGCGTACTTC.

The rearrangement joins TRBV5-1 to TRBJ2-7; weak D call: TRBD1 (5 bases). V was cut by 4 bases and J by 2 bases, with 16 bases left in between. There are 15 residues in the CDR3. Germline lookup yields CDR1 SGHRS and CDR2 YFSETQ. DNA of the CDR3: TGCGCCAGCAGCCCCGACAGCCGAAGGGCCTACGAGCAGTACTTC. Residues: CASSPDSRRAYEQYF.

The chain is built from TRBV7-9 and TRBJ1-1; a weak D match, TRBD1 (6 bases). In germline, CDR1 is SEHNR, CDR2 FQNEAQ (reference sequence). This CDR3 is built from 16 residues. Between the trimmed V and J ends, which lost 8 bases and 1 base, there was a span of 20 bases. The CDR3: CASQLIGGYPNTEAFF. The CDR3 DNA is TGTGCCAGCCAGTTGATAGGGGGTTATCCGAACACTGAAGCTTTCTTT.

This clone was counted a single time. This chain joins TRBV2 and TRBJ2-3; 10 bases agree with TRBD2. Germline V gene data show CDR1 as SNHLY and CDR2 as FYNNEI. Unmatched junction bases numbered 6, after V lost 6 bases and J lost 0 bases. This CDR3 is 16 amino acids long. The CDR3, as DNA: TGTGCCAGCAGGGCGGGACTAGCGTTAAGCACAGATACGCAGTATTTT. Its protein product is CASRAGLALSTDTQYF.

This clone was seen a single time. This chain connects TRBV5-1 to TRBJ2-1, with 14 nucleotides matching TRBD2. V was pared by 1 base and J by 7 bases, with 10 bases of the junction left unmatched. The CDR3 contains 18 residues. The V gene's germline CDR1 is SGHRS and CDR2 YFSETQ. The CDR3 nucleotides are TGCGCCAGCAGCTTGCCCGGGACTAGCGGGAGTAGAGCAAATGAGCAGTTCTTC. This sequence encodes CASSLPGTSGSRANEQFF.

This chain uses TRBV10-3 with TRBJ1-3; TRBD1 might be the D (6 bases). Trimming took off 9 bases at V and 0 bases at J, with 9 bases between the two ends. Per the germline V gene, CDR1 is ENHRY and CDR2 is SYGVKD. This CDR3 has 13 residues. CDR3 sequence reads: CAIRQVSGNTIYF. CDR3 in DNA: TGTGCCATTAGACAGGTCTCTGGAAACACCATATATTTT.

This clone was seen more than once but under ten times. V gene TRBV6-5 combines with J gene TRBJ2-3, with TRBD2 matching over 13 bases. Germline-derived CDR1 and CDR2 are MNHEY and SVGAGI. Trimming cost V 5 bases and J 4 bases; bases outside gene matches: 0. The CDR3 has 14 residues. CDR3 DNA sequence: TGTGCCAGCAGTGGACTAGCGGGAGCAGATACGCAGTATTTT. Its translation is CASSGLAGADTQYF.